The 26 T cell receptor beta chains in this list originate from one sample, sequenced in a study of blood T cells in healthy people across ages. A sample-barcoded 5' primer and a J-beta primer mix were used in a second PCR of roughly 7 to 11 cycles. One entry per CDR3 protein results from TCRdb running MiXCR on the 5' RACE reads. The repertoire includes roughly 1,800,000 distinct CDR3 sequences, around half of them detected once, and less than 2.5% sits in the top ten. Sequenced sample: blood. These receptors were collected from a woman in her thirties or forties in good health.

The chain employs TRBV7-8 and TRBJ2-3; D tentatively reads TRBD1 or TRBD2 (7 bases each). With 5 bases removed from V and 6 bases from J, the gap between germline ends came to 18 bases. The CDR3 consists of 15 residues. The V gene's germline CDR1 is SGHVS and CDR2 FQNEAQ. CDR3 DNA: TGTGCCAGCAGCCCTACTACAGGGGAGGGGGATACGCAGTATTTT. This gives the protein CASSPTTGEGDTQYF.

This clonotype was observed a handful of times. The chain recombines TRBV11-2 with TRBJ2-1; D not resolved. The length of the CDR3 is 17 residues. From germline, CDR1 is SGHAT and CDR2 FQNNGV. Trimming shortened V by 5 bases and J by 5 bases, and 22 bases separated the two germline ends. CDR3 protein: CASSPIPRIGSDNEQFF. CDR3 DNA: TGTGCCAGCAGCCCCATTCCTAGAATTGGTTCTGACAATGAGCAGTTCTTC.

The chain uses TRBV20-1 and TRBJ2-5, with 9 positions matching TRBD2. Germline trimming cut 4 bases from V and 4 bases from J; bases unmatched to any gene: 7. Per germline, CDR1 DFQATT and CDR2 SNEGSKA (reference sequence). The CDR3 is made up of 14 amino acids. The CDR3, as DNA: TGCAGTGCTATAGCGGGGGCCGGGGGAGAGACCCAGTACTTC. Translation: CSAIAGAGGETQYF.

The rearrangement joins TRBV7-9 to TRBJ1-1; D unresolved. The CDR3 loop spans 15 amino acids. In germline, CDR1 is SEHNR, CDR2 FQNEAQ (reference sequence). Trimming took off 0 bases at V and 4 bases at J, with 12 bases between the two ends. The CDR3 is CASSLAAGGSTEAFF. For the CDR3, the DNA is TGTGCCAGCAGCTTAGCGGCGGGAGGAAGCACTGAAGCTTTCTTT.

This clonotype occurred once. The V and J genes are TRBV7-2 and TRBJ2-3, with TRBD1 identical over 8 bases. The CDR3 sequence is 18 residues long. The J segment lost 6 bases and the V segment lost 1 base, leaving 15 bases of the junction unmatched. From germline, CDR1 is SGHTA and CDR2 FQGNSA. The CDR3 coding sequence is TGTGCCAGCAGCTTAGTAGGGACAGGCAGAGTCCCGGGCGATACGCAGTATTTT. This encodes CASSLVGTGRVPGDTQYF.

V is TRBV9 and J is TRBJ2-5; D is possibly TRBD2 (6 bases). The CDR3 is made up of 15 amino acids. CDR1 is SGDLS, CDR2 YYNGEE, per germline. The V and J ends lost 4 bases and 11 bases respectively, with 24 bases between them. The CDR3 spells CASSSVSGPFREQYF. In DNA form, the CDR3 reads TGTGCCAGCAGCTCGGTCAGCGGGCCTTTTCGGGAGCAGTACTTC. The full variable domain, in which reference TRBV9 and TRBJ2-5 provide the parts outside the CDR3, is DSGVTQTPKHLITATGQRVTLRCSPRSGDLSVYWYQQSLDQGLQFLIQYYNGEERAKGNILERFSAQQFPDLHSELNLSSLELGDSALYFCASSSVSGPFREQYFGPGTRLLVL.

The chain employs TRBV2 and TRBJ2-1; no clear D gene. Germline CDR1 reads SNHLY; CDR2 reads FYNNEI. The CDR3 sequence is 13 residues long. V was shortened by 2 bases and J by 15 bases, with 17 bases between the two germline ends. CDR3 protein: CASSEFVEAARFF. CDR3 in DNA: TGTGCCAGCAGTGAATTTGTCGAGGCCGCTCGGTTCTTC. The full variable domain, in which reference TRBV2 and TRBJ2-1 provide the parts outside the CDR3, is EPEVTQTPSHQVTQMGQEVILRCVPISNHLYFYWYRQILGQKVEFLVSFYNNEISEKSEIFDDQFSVERPDGSNFTLKIRSTKLEDSAMYFCASSEFVEAARFFGPGTRLTVL.

This clonotype came up once. The rearrangement links TRBV4-3 to TRBJ2-1; a weak D match, TRBD1 (5 bases). Trimming stripped 1 base from V and 4 bases from J, with 11 bases between. The CDR3 is made up of 15 amino acids. Germline CDR1 is LGHNA and CDR2 is YSLEER. CDR3 sequence: CASSQGWQGYNEQFF. The CDR3, as DNA: TGCGCCAGCAGCCAAGGGTGGCAGGGATACAATGAGCAGTTCTTC.

The chain has TRBV27 and TRBJ2-3; D is tentatively TRBD1 or TRBD2 (5 bases each). CDR3 length: 14 residues. Germline V gene data show CDR1 as MNHEY and CDR2 as SMNVEV (reference sequence). V shed 9 bases and J shed 10 bases, with 23 bases lying between them. CDR3: CASTRDPSQEAQYF. The CDR3 coding sequence is TGTGCCAGTACCCGGGACCCATCTCAAGAGGCGCAGTATTTT.

V is TRBV7-9 and J is TRBJ2-7; possibly TRBD2 for D (6 bases). V lost 4 bases, J lost 3 bases, and 13 bases lay in between. Germline V gene lookup returns CDR1 SEHNR and CDR2 FQNEAQ (reference sequence). The CDR3 sequence is 14 residues long. This CDR3 is CASSSGGLLYEQYF. Here the CDR3 DNA reads TGTGCCAGCAGCTCCGGGGGACTCCTCTACGAGCAGTACTTC.

The chain links TRBV2 to TRBJ2-5; D gene ambiguous. CDR1 is SNHLY, CDR2 FYNNEI, per germline. CDR3 length: 11 residues. The V and J ends lost 3 bases and 9 bases respectively, with 8 bases between them. CDR3 DNA sequence: TGTGCCAGCAGTGAGTCCACCTCCCAGTACTTC. Protein: CASSESTSQYF.

The chain uses TRBV13 and TRBJ2-4; 8 bases map to TRBD1. The germline gives CDR1 PRHDT, CDR2 FYEKMQ (reference sequence). The CDR3 sequence is 14 residues long. Trimming cost V 4 bases and J 10 bases; bases outside gene matches: 9. The CDR3 nucleotides read TGTGCCAGCAGCTCGCAGGGGGCACCAAGGATTCAGTACTTC. Translation gives CASSSQGAPRIQYF. The full variable domain, in which reference TRBV13 and TRBJ2-4 provide the parts outside the CDR3, is AAGVIQSPRHLIKEKRETATLKCYPIPRHDTVYWYQQGPGQDPQFLISFYEKMQSDKGSIPDRFSAQQFSDYHSELNMSSLELGDSALYFCASSSQGAPRIQYFGAGTRLSVL.

This clonotype was counted between two and nine times. The chain combines TRBV28 with TRBJ2-5; 10 bases line up with TRBD1. The germline CDR1 and CDR2 sequences are MDHEN and SYDVKM. The CDR3 has 15 residues. The trim removed 5 bases at V and 7 bases at J, leaving 10 bases unmatched. Written as DNA, the CDR3 is TGTGCCAGCAGTACTGACAGGGGGCCCGTGGGGACCCAGTACTTC. Translated: CASSTDRGPVGTQYF.

This clonotype was detected only a few times. The V call is TRBV9, the J call TRBJ1-2; D is possibly TRBD1 (5 bases). V dropped 0 bases and J dropped 1 base, with 7 bases sitting between them. Germline CDR1 reads SGDLS; CDR2 reads YYNGEE. The CDR3 runs to 14 residues. The CDR3 spells CASSVVGGNYGYTF. In nucleotides, the CDR3 is TGTGCCAGCAGCGTAGTTGGGGGTAACTATGGCTACACCTTC.

There are a few counts of this clonotype. This chain uses TRBV7-8 with TRBJ2-1; D might be TRBD1 (6 bases). Germline V gene data show CDR1 as SGHVS and CDR2 as FQNEAQ. This CDR3 is 15 amino acids long. The V end lost 4 bases, the J end lost 4 bases, and 14 bases lay between the germline ends. In nucleotides, the CDR3 is TGTGCCAGCAGCTACCTAGGACAGACTTACAATGAGCAGTTCTTC. Residues: CASSYLGQTYNEQFF.

The chain joins TRBV5-6 to TRBJ2-1; weak D call: TRBD1 (5 bases). Trimming shortened V by 5 bases and J by 6 bases, and 12 bases separated the two germline ends. This CDR3 is 13 amino acids long. The germline gives CDR1 SGHDT, CDR2 YYEEEE. CDR3 region: CASSIGARNEQFF. The CDR3, as DNA: TGTGCCAGCAGTATAGGGGCTCGCAATGAGCAGTTCTTC.

The V and J genes are TRBV7-2 and TRBJ1-4; no reliable D call. The CDR3 runs 15 residues. V dropped 4 bases and J dropped 8 bases, with 17 bases sitting between them. Per germline, CDR1 SGHTA and CDR2 FQGNSA. CDR3 DNA: TGTGCCAGCAGCTCAGAGGCGCAGAGAACCGAAAAACTGTTTTTT. Amino acid sequence: CASSSEAQRTEKLFF.

The chain carries TRBV6-2 or TRBV6-3 and TRBJ1-2; D gene uncertain. This CDR3 region has 13 residues. Trimming shortened V by 7 bases and J by 8 bases, and 17 bases separated the two germline ends. Germline CDR1 MNHEY, CDR2 SVGEGT. CDR3 loop: CASNLRPFWGYTF. The CDR3 bases are TGTGCCAGCAACCTTCGGCCATTTTGGGGCTACACCTTC.

J is TRBJ2-7 and V is TRBV10-2; D gene uncertain. The V gene's germline CDR1 is WSHSY and CDR2 SAAADI. The CDR3 consists of 13 residues. Between the trimmed V and J ends, which lost 7 bases and 0 bases, there was a span of 10 bases. CDR3 sequence (DNA): TGCGCCAGCAACTCCATAAGCTCCTACGAGCAGTACTTC. It codes for CASNSISSYEQYF.

This clonotype was detected a few times. The rearrangement uses TRBV25-1 and TRBJ2-7; D is unclear. Germline-derived CDR1 and CDR2 are MGHDK and SYGVNS. Trimming cost V 2 bases and J 0 bases, with 8 bases left between them. The CDR3 runs 14 residues. This chain's CDR3 is CASSEVGSSYEQYF. The CDR3 region has the DNA TGTGCCAGCAGTGAAGTAGGTAGCTCCTACGAGCAGTACTTC.

The chain combines TRBV7-2 with TRBJ2-7, with a possible D match to TRBD2 (5 bases). CDR1 and CDR2 (germline): SGHTA, FQGNSA. V dropped 1 base and J dropped 3 bases, with 10 bases sitting between them. This CDR3 region has 14 residues. The CDR3 DNA reads as TGTGCCAGCAGCTTAGGGCGGGCCCTCTACGAGCAGTACTTC. Protein: CASSLGRALYEQYF.

The chain is built from TRBV20-1 and TRBJ1-2, with TRBD1 as a possible D gene (5 bases). This CDR3 is built from 13 residues. Germline V CDR1 and CDR2: DFQATT, SNEGSKA (reference sequence). Trimming cost V 2 bases and J 7 bases, with 14 bases left between them. This CDR3 is CSARTLNQGGYTF. The DNA of the CDR3 is TGCAGTGCTAGAACCCTAAATCAGGGTGGCTACACCTTC.

This clonotype turned up a few times. The rearrangement uses TRBV7-8 and TRBJ2-1; 10 nucleotides align to TRBD2. J gave up 7 bases and V 3 bases, and 12 bases lay outside the gene matches. Germline loops: CDR1 SGHVS, CDR2 FQNEAQ. This CDR3 has 17 residues. This chain's CDR3 is CASSFGGGLASRNEQFF. The DNA of the CDR3 is TGTGCCAGCAGCTTTGGAGGGGGACTAGCGTCGAGGAATGAGCAGTTCTTC.

The rearrangement joins TRBV6-2 or TRBV6-3 to TRBJ1-1; D is ambiguous. The length of the CDR3 is 15 residues. Trimming left V 2 bases short and J 5 bases short, with 15 bases between. Germline CDR1 is MNHEY and CDR2 is SVGEGT. CDR3 in DNA: TGTGCCAGCAGTTACGAAGGAGTGGGGAAAACTGAAGCTTTCTTT. Amino acid sequence: CASSYEGVGKTEAFF.

V usage is TRBV4-3 and J usage is TRBJ1-2; D is uncertain. From germline, CDR1 is LGHNA and CDR2 YSLEER. The CDR3 loop spans 20 amino acids. Deletions cut 0 bases from V and 1 base from J, with 24 bases between. CDR3 residues: CASSQEGFETEIINNYGYTF. The DNA for the CDR3 is TGCGCCAGCAGCCAAGAAGGATTTGAGACGGAGATAATTAATAACTATGGCTACACCTTC.

This clonotype turned up a few times. The CDR3 bases are TGTGCCAGCAAACGTGGGGCTATCCAAGAGACCCAGTACTTC. This gives the protein CASKRGAIQETQYF. The chain has TRBV28 and TRBJ2-5; possibly TRBD1 for D (5 bases). Trimming shortened V by 7 bases and J by 1 base, and 13 bases separated the two germline ends. Germline-derived CDR1 and CDR2 are MDHEN and SYDVKM. This CDR3 has 14 residues.